This T cell receptor beta chain was sequenced for a study of T cells in Graves' hyperthyroidism and ophthalmopathy. The overall study: Peripheral blood was obtained at initial diagnosis, preceding any treatment.

RNA transcripts provided the source from which TCR beta CDR3 regions were amplified. The HTBI primer set was used in a first-round RT-PCR of the TCR CDR3. TCRdb re-analysed the multiplex PCR reads in MiXCR, keeping a single row per CDR3 protein. The data contain hundreds of thousands of distinct CDR3 sequences, about 15% of them singletons. Diagnoses were made from clinical symptoms, serum measures (thyroxine and TRAb), thyroid ultrasound and orbital computed tomography. Trimming cost V 7 bases and J 3 bases, with 13 bases left between them. This CDR3 has 14 amino acids. This clonotype was picked up a small number of times.

Sequences were obtained from blood. The chain combines TRBV12-3 or TRBV12-4 with TRBJ1-5, with D possibly TRBD1 on 6 matching bases. The clonotype originates from a woman aged 18-29 years with Graves' hyperthyroidism. CDR3 DNA sequence: TGTGCCAGCAATTACACAGGGAACAATCAGCCCCAGCATTTT. Amino acid sequence: CASNYTGNNQPQHF.